This TCR beta chain was documented in a study of shared clonotypes between healthy human individuals. Study conclusions and caveats: There were few donors, and this limited the genetic and exposure-history diversity represented. Non-shared clonotypes showed lower generation probabilities than clonotypes common to all four donors.

The V end lost 3 bases, the J end lost 7 bases, and 13 bases lay between the germline ends. The germline gives CDR1 LNHDA, CDR2 SQIVND (reference sequence). This CDR3 contains 14 residues. Assay used: immunoSEQ multiplex PCR; TCRdb lists only in-frame clones, some missing. The table shows roughly 2.1 million clones, with 85% to 95% occurring only once. As defined, naive CD8 cells were CD45RO-negative and positively selected for CCR7, with terminally differentiated effector memory CD45RA+ cells excluded. Details on this clone: The antigen is not known.

The gene calls are TRBV19 and TRBJ1-5, with TRBD1 as a possible D gene (6 bases). This receptor was identified in a man aged 18-30 years in good health. Some clones in this sample may be carry-over from other donors' samples. Sequencing was carried out using naive CD8+ T cells from PBMCs. CDR3 bases: TGTGCCAGTAGTATCTGGGGGGCTGAACAGCCCCAGCATTTT. Its translation: CASSIWGAEQPQHF.